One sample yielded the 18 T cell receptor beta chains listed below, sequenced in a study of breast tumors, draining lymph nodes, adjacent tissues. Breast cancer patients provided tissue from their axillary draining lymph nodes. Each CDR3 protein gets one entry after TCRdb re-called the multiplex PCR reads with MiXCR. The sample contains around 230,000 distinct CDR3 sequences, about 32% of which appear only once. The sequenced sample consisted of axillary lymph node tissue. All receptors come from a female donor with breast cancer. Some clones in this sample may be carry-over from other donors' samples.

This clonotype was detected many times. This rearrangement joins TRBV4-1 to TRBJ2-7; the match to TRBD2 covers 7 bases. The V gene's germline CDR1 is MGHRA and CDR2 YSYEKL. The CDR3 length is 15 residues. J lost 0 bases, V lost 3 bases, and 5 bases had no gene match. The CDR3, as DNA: TGCGCCAGCAGCCACCCACCTAGCGGCTCCTACGAGCAGTACTTC. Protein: CASSHPPSGSYEQYF.

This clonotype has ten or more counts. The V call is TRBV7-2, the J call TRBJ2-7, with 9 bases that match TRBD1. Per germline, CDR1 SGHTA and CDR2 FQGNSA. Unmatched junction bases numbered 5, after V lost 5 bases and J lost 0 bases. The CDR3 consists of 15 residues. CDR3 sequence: CASSPGTGLSYEQYF. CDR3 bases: TGTGCCAGCAGCCCCGGGACAGGGCTCTCCTACGAGCAGTACTTC. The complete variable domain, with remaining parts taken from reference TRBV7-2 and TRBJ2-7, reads GAGVSQSPSNKVTEKGKDVELRCDPISGHTALYWYRQSLGQGLEFLIYFQGNSAPDKSGLPSDRFSAERTGGSVSTLTIQRTQQEDSAVYLCASSPGTGLSYEQYFGPGTRLTVT.

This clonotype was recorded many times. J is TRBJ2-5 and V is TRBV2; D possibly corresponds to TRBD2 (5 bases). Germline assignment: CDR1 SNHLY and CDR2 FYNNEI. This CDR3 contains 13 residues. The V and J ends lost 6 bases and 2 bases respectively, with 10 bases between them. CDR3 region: CASRLGVQETQYF. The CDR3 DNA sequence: TGTGCCAGCAGGTTGGGAGTACAAGAGACCCAGTACTTC.

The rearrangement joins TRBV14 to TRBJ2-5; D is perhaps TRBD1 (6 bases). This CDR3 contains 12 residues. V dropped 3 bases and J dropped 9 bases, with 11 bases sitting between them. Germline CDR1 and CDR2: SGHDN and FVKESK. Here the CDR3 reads CASSQQGKAQYF. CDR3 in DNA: TGTGCCAGCAGCCAGCAGGGGAAGGCCCAGTACTTC. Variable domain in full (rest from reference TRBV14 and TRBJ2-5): EAGVTQFPSHSVIEKGQTVTLRCDPISGHDNLYWYRRVMGKEIKFLLHFVKESKQDESGMPNNRFLAERTGGTYSTLKVQPAELEDSGVYFCASSQQGKAQYFGPGTRLLVL.

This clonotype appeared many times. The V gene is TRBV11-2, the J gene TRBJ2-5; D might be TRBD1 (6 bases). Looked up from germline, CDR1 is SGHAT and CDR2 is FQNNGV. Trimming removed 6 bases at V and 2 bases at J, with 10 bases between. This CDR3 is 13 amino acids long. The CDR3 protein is CASSGQLQETQYF. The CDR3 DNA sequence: TGTGCCAGCAGTGGACAGCTTCAAGAGACCCAGTACTTC.

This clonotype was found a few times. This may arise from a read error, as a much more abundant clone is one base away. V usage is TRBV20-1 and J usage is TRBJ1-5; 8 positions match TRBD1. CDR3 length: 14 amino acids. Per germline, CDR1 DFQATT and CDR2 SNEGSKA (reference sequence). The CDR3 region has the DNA TGCAGTGCTGGTGGGACAGGACTGAATCCGCCCCAGCATTTT. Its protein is CSAGGTGLNPPQHF.

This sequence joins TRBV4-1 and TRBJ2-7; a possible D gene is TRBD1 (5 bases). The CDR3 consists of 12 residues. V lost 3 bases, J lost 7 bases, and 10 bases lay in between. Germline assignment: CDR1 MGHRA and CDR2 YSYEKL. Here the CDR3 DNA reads TGCGCCAGCAGCCAGATGGGGCGAGAGCAGTACTTC. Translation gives CASSQMGREQYF.

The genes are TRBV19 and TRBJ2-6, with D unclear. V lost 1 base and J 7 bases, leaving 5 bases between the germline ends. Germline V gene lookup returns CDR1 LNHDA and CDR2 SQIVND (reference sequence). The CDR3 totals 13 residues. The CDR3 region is CASSIAGANVLTF. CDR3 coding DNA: TGTGCCAGTAGTATAGCCGGAGCCAACGTCCTGACTTTC.

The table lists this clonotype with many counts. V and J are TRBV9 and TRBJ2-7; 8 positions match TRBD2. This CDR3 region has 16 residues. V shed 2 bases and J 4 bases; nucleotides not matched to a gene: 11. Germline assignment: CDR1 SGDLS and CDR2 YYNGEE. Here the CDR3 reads CASSVNPGGSGYEQYF. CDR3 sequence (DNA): TGTGCCAGCAGCGTTAACCCGGGGGGGAGTGGTTACGAGCAGTACTTC.

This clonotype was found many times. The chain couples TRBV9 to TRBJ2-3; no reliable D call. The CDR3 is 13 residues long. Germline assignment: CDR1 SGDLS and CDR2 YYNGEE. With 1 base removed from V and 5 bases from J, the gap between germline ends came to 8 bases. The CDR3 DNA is TGTGCCAGCAGCGTACAAACAAAAGATACGCAGTATTTT. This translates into CASSVQTKDTQYF. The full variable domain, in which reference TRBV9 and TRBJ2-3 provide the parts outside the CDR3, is DSGVTQTPKHLITATGQRVTLRCSPRSGDLSVYWYQQSLDQGLQFLIQYYNGEERAKGNILERFSAQQFPDLHSELNLSSLELGDSALYFCASSVQTKDTQYFGPGTRLTVL.

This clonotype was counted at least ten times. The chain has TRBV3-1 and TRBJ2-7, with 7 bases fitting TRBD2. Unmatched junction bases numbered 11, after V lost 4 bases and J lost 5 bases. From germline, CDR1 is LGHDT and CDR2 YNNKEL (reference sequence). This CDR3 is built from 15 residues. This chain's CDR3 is CASSPTRSGVDEQYF. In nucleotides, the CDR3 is TGTGCCAGCAGCCCCACTAGAAGCGGGGTGGACGAGCAGTACTTC.

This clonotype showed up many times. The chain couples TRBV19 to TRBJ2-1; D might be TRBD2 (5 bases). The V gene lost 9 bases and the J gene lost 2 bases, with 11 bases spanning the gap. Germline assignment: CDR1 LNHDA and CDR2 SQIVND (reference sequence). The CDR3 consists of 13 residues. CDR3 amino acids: CASRDPPYNEQFF. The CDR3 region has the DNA TGTGCCAGCCGGGATCCCCCCTACAATGAGCAGTTCTTC.

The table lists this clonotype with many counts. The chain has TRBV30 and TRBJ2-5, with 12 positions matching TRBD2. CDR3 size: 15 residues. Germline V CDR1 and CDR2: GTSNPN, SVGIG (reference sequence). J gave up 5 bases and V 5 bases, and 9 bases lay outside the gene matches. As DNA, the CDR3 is TGTGCCTGGGGCAGGGGACTAGCGGGTGGGGAGACCCAGTACTTC. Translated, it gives CAWGRGLAGGETQYF.

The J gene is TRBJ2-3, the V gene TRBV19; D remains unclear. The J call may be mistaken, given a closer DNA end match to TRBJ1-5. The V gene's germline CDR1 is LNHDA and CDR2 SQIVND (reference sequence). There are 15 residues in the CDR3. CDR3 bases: TGTGCCAGTAGTATCCACCTTGGCGCCACAGATACGCAGCATTTT. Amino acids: CASSIHLGATDTQHF.

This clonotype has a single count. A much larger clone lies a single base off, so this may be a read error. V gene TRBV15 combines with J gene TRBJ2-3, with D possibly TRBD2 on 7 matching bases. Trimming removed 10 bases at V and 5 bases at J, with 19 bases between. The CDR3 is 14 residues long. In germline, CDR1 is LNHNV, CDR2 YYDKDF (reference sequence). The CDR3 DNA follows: TGTGCCAGCTGTTTGGGGGCTAGCGGAGATACGCAGTATTTT. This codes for CASCLGASGDTQYF.

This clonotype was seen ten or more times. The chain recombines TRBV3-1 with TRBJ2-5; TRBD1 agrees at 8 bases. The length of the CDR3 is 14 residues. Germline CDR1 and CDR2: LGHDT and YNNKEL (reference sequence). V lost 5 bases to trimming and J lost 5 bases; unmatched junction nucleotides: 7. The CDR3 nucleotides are TGTGCCAGCAGCTGGCGGACAGGGCGGGAGACCCAGTACTTC. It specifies CASSWRTGRETQYF.

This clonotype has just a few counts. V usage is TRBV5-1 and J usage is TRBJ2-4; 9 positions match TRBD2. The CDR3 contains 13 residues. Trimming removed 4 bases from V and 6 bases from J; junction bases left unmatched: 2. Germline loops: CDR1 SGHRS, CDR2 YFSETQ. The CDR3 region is CASSRGGGNIQYF. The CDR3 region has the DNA TGCGCCAGCAGCCGCGGGGGGGGAAACATTCAGTACTTC.

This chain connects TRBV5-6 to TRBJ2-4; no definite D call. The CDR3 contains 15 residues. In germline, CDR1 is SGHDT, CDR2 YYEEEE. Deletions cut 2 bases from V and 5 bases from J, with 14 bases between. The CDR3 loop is CASSFFPARENIQYF. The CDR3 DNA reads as TGTGCCAGCAGCTTTTTCCCGGCACGGGAAAACATTCAGTACTTC.